Shown below are 4 T cell receptor beta chains from a single sample sequenced in a study of shared clonotypes between healthy human individuals. TCRdb's copy holds only in-frame clones and misses some; the assay was immunoSEQ multiplex PCR. The sample holds about 2.4 million clones; approximately 90% are singletons and the top ten take around 0.15%. Sequencing input: naive CD4+ T cells sorted from blood. Specified subset: CD45RA+ positively selected. The receptors shown here come from a man aged 18 to 29 in good health.

The chain couples TRBV7-8 to TRBJ2-3, with 12 bases aligning to TRBD2. The J segment lost 6 bases and the V segment lost 5 bases, leaving 6 bases of the junction unmatched. CDR3 length: 15 amino acids. Per the germline V gene, CDR1 is SGHVS and CDR2 is FQNEAQ. Here the CDR3 DNA reads TGTGCCAGCAGCCCTACTAGCGGGGGGCACGATACGCAGTATTTT. The encoded protein is CASSPTSGGHDTQYF.

The V gene is TRBV19, the J gene TRBJ1-6, with TRBD1 identical over 7 bases. Germline V lookup: CDR1 LNHDA, CDR2 SQIVND (reference sequence). J gave up 11 bases and V 5 bases, and 15 bases lay outside the gene matches. CDR3 size: 16 residues. CDR3 nucleotides: TGTGCCAGTAGTTACCAGAGGGCCAGGGGGAAGACACCCCTCCACTTT. This encodes CASSYQRARGKTPLHF. The variable domain in full, with the rest retrieved from reference TRBV19 and TRBJ1-6, is DGGITQSPKYLFRKEGQNVTLSCEQNLNHDAMYWYRQDPGQGLRLIYYSQIVNDFQKGDIAEGYSVSREKKESFPLTVTSAQKNPTAFYLCASSYQRARGKTPLHFGNGTRLTVT.

The chain recombines TRBV2 with TRBJ2-1; no clear D gene. The CDR3 is made up of 11 amino acids. CDR1 SNHLY and CDR2 FYNNEI come from the germline V gene. Trimming cost V 9 bases and J 7 bases, with 10 bases left between them. The CDR3, as DNA: TGTGCCAGTGCTAGTTCTAATGAGCAGTTCTTC. This sequence encodes CASASSNEQFF.

This clone has just one count. The rearrangement uses TRBV5-1 and TRBJ2-1; 8 nucleotides match TRBD2. V shed 5 bases, J shed 3 bases, and the junction held 10 bases outside the gene matches. CDR1 SGHRS and CDR2 YFSETQ come from the germline V gene. This CDR3 contains 16 residues. The CDR3 nucleotides read TGCGCCAGCAGTTCAAGCGGGAGTCCCATCTACAATGAGCAGTTCTTC. Its protein is CASSSSGSPIYNEQFF.